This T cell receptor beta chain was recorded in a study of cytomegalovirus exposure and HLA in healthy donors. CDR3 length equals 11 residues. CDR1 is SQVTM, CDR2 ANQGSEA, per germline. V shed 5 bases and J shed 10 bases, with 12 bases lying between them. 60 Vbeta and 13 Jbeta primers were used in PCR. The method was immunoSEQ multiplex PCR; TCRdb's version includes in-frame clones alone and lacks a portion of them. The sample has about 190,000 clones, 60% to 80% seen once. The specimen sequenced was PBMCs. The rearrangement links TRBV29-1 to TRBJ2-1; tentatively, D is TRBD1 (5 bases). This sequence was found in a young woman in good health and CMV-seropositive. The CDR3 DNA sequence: TGCAGCGTTACAGACAGACCGGAGCAGTTCTTC. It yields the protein CSVTDRPEQFF.